Below, 20 T cell receptor beta chains from the same sample are listed, as sequenced in a study of graft-versus-host responses after intestinal transplantation. Antigen specificity for these receptors is unknown. The protocol was immunoSEQ multiplex PCR, while the TCRdb copy is restricted to in-frame clones and leaves out a portion. The sample records 50,000 to 75,000 clones, around nine tenths being singletons. Sequenced here: unstimulated CD8+ T cells sorted from spleen or lymph node cells, sampled before transplant. All receptors derive from a human donor who was the organ donor for an intestinal transplant.

The chain joins TRBV6-1 to TRBJ1-2, with no clear D. The germline V and J ends were trimmed by 3 bases and 2 bases, with 13 bases remaining between them. This CDR3 comprises 15 residues. The V gene's germline CDR1 is MNHNS and CDR2 SASEGT. The CDR3 bases are TGTGCCAGCAGTGACCCCAGACTGAGAAACTATGGCTACACCTTC. Protein product: CASSDPRLRNYGYTF.

This clone was detected only once. The chain is built from TRBV9 and TRBJ1-5, with D possibly TRBD1 on 6 matching bases. V lost 2 bases, J lost 0 bases, and 9 bases lay in between. Germline assignment: CDR1 SGDLS and CDR2 YYNGEE. There are 15 residues in the CDR3. The CDR3 bases are TGTGCCAGCAGCGTCCAGGGGCTTAGCAATCAGCCCCAGCATTTT. Translation gives CASSVQGLSNQPQHF.

The chain links TRBV4-3 to TRBJ2-7; 7 bases fit TRBD2. The CDR3 has 15 amino acids. Germline lookup yields CDR1 LGHNA and CDR2 YSLEER. The V and J ends lost 0 bases and 3 bases, in that order; junction bases with no gene match: 5. The CDR3 protein is CASSQDSASGYEQYF. The CDR3 bases are TGCGCCAGCAGCCAAGATTCGGCTAGCGGCTACGAGCAGTACTTC.

The V gene is TRBV15, the J gene TRBJ1-2; tentatively, D is TRBD1 (5 bases). Germline lookup yields CDR1 LNHNV and CDR2 YYDKDF (reference sequence). This CDR3 has 15 residues. V shed 0 bases and J shed 4 bases, with 12 bases lying between them. CDR3 protein: CATSRDQGAGYGYTF. CDR3 nucleotide sequence: TGTGCCACCAGCAGAGATCAAGGGGCCGGCTATGGCTACACCTTC.

The chain has TRBV21-1 and TRBJ1-4. TRBV21-1 is annotated as a pseudogene. This CDR3 is 14 amino acids long. Here the CDR3 reads CASSTRRVNEKLFF. CDR3 bases: TGTGCCAGCAGCACGAGACGGGTTAATGAAAAACTGTTTTTT.

The chain uses TRBV6-5 and TRBJ2-2; no definite D call. There are 15 residues in the CDR3. V was trimmed by 0 bases and J by 7 bases, leaving 12 bases between them. Germline CDR1 MNHEY, CDR2 SVGAGI. The CDR3: CASSYSPTSNGELFF. CDR3 DNA: TGTGCCAGCAGTTACTCCCCCACGTCTAACGGGGAGCTGTTTTTT.

The chain combines TRBV6-4 with TRBJ2-7; TRBD2 agrees at 9 bases. Germline V gives CDR1 MRHNA, CDR2 SNTAGT. With V trimmed by 4 bases and J by 3 bases, 4 bases remained unmatched. The length of the CDR3 is 14 residues. The CDR3, as DNA: TGTGCCAGCAGTGTTCTAGCGGGGAGCTACGAGCAGTACTTC. Protein sequence: CASSVLAGSYEQYF.

The gene calls are TRBV27 and TRBJ1-2; a possible D gene is TRBD1 (6 bases). Germline V gene lookup returns CDR1 MNHEY and CDR2 SMNVEV (reference sequence). V lost 5 bases to trimming and J lost 4 bases, with 17 bases between them. The CDR3 is 15 amino acids. DNA for the CDR3: TGTGCCAGCAGTCCTGCCGGGGGGGCGAGCTATGGCTACACCTTC. Encoded protein: CASSPAGGASYGYTF.

This chain uses TRBV6-1 with TRBJ2-7; TRBD1 matches at 8 bases. This CDR3 is built from 13 residues. Trimming at V came to 6 bases and at J to 7 bases, leaving 8 bases not matched to a gene. Germline CDR1 reads MNHNS; CDR2 reads SASEGT. The CDR3 sequence: CASSPDRAREQYF. The CDR3 region has the DNA TGTGCCAGCAGCCCGGACAGGGCGCGAGAGCAGTACTTC.

V is TRBV19 and J is TRBJ2-7, with D perhaps TRBD2 (6 bases). Germline CDR1 LNHDA, CDR2 SQIVND (reference sequence). The V end lost 5 bases, the J end lost 2 bases, and 22 bases lay between the germline ends. There are 17 residues in the CDR3. The CDR3 sequence is CASSLSSGGVLPYEQYF. In DNA form, the CDR3 reads TGTGCCAGTAGTCTCTCCTCTGGCGGGGTATTACCCTACGAGCAGTACTTC.

The V gene is TRBV19, the J gene TRBJ1-1, with D tentatively TRBD1 (6 bases). The germline gives CDR1 LNHDA, CDR2 SQIVND (reference sequence). The V end was cut by 5 bases, the J end by 0 bases, with 13 bases between. The CDR3 length is 15 residues. CDR3 nucleotides: TGTGCCAGTAGTTGGGGGACACCCATGAACACTGAAGCTTTCTTT. It codes for CASSWGTPMNTEAFF.

The rearrangement joins TRBV6-5 to TRBJ2-3; D is unclear. The CDR3 has 11 residues. The V gene's germline CDR1 is MNHEY and CDR2 SVGAGI. V was pared by 7 bases and J by 2 bases, with 4 bases between. CDR3 in DNA: TGTGCCAGCACCCACACAGATACGCAGTATTTT. This translates into CASTHTDTQYF.

This chain links TRBV27 with TRBJ1-1, with no clear D. V was trimmed by 7 bases and J by 5 bases, leaving 14 bases between them. Germline loops: CDR1 MNHEY, CDR2 SMNVEV (reference sequence). There are 13 residues in the CDR3. CDR3 in DNA: TGTGCCAGCACGGACCCTTGGAGGACTGAAGCTTTCTTT. Residues: CASTDPWRTEAFF.

For this clone: One end of the junction is discordant with germline, which a read error may explain. This rearrangement joins TRBV11-2 to TRBJ1-2; 7 nucleotides agree with TRBD1. CDR3 length: 12 residues. Germline assignment: CDR1 SGHAT and CDR2 FQNNGV. The DNA for the CDR3 is TGTGCCAGCAGCTTAAGGCCAGGGGGATACCACTTC. Translating gives CASSLRPGGYHF.

This clone was detected a few times. The DNA for the CDR3 is TGTGCCAGGTCCCCGGTGGTCGAGGGTCGGGAGCAGTACTTC. It translates to CARSPVVEGREQYF. J is TRBJ2-7 and V is TRBV19; tentative D call: TRBD2 (5 bases). The CDR3 consists of 14 residues. CDR1 is LNHDA and CDR2 is SQIVND in the germline V gene (reference sequence). Trimming cost V 9 bases and J 7 bases, with 22 bases left between them.

This chain joins TRBV27 and TRBJ2-3; 12 nucleotides align to TRBD2. V was clipped by 5 bases and J by 5 bases; unmatched bases: 14. This CDR3 has 18 amino acids. Germline V gene lookup returns CDR1 MNHEY and CDR2 SMNVEV (reference sequence). The CDR3 DNA reads TGTGCCAGCAGTGGCGGACTAGCGGGACACCCAAGTGGAGATACGCAGTATTTT. Translation: CASSGGLAGHPSGDTQYF.

The chain uses TRBV7-2 and TRBJ2-7; 11 bases agree with TRBD2. Germline lookup yields CDR1 SGHTA and CDR2 FQGNSA. The J segment lost 3 bases and the V segment lost 5 bases, leaving 9 bases of the junction unmatched. The CDR3 contains 16 residues. For the CDR3, the DNA is TGTGCCAGCAGCCCCGAGGGTACTAGCGGGAGCTACGAGCAGTACTTC. It specifies CASSPEGTSGSYEQYF.

This clone showed up just a few times. The sample contains more than one DNA sequence encoding this CDR3. The V gene is TRBV19, the J gene TRBJ1-1; unclear D gene. The CDR3 is 12 amino acids. Germline loops: CDR1 LNHDA, CDR2 SQIVND (reference sequence). V was trimmed by 4 bases and J by 1 base, leaving 4 bases between them. CDR3 residues: CASSTGNTEAFF. Here the CDR3 DNA reads TGTGCCAGTAGTACGGGGAACACTGAAGCTTTCTTT.

The chain joins TRBV7-9 to TRBJ1-2, with unresolved D. Looked up from germline, CDR1 is SEHNR and CDR2 is FQNEAQ (reference sequence). The CDR3 has 13 residues. The V end was cut by 5 bases, the J end by 2 bases, with 9 bases between. The CDR3 nucleotides are TGTGCCAGCAGCCCCGGGGTAAACTATGGCTACACCTTC. This translates into CASSPGVNYGYTF.

This chain links TRBV19 with TRBJ2-7; 8 nucleotides match TRBD1. Germline V gene sequence: CDR1 LNHDA, CDR2 SQIVND (reference sequence). The CDR3 is 15 residues long. V shed 6 bases, J shed 3 bases, and the junction held 10 bases outside the gene matches. The CDR3 here is CASRFQGQGDYEQYF. CDR3 DNA sequence: TGTGCCAGTAGATTCCAAGGACAGGGCGACTACGAGCAGTACTTC.